Sequencing of this T cell receptor beta chain was carried out in a study of Ad26.COV2.S vaccination and SARS-CoV-2 variants. Treatment in this sample: around 19 received Ad26.COV2.S at low or high dose, single or two shots; roughly five received placebo; per-sample allocation not given. Sampling happened 63 days after the first vaccine or placebo injection. The protocol was immunoSEQ multiplex PCR, while the TCRdb copy is restricted to in-frame clones and leaves out a portion. Among about 680,000 clones, about 89% were seen once, and the ten largest hold approximately 1.5%. CDR1 and CDR2 (germline): MNHEY, SMNVEV (reference sequence). The CDR3 sequence is 15 residues long. With 3 bases clipped from V and 0 bases from J, the junction kept 5 bases outside the gene matches.

This TCR was sampled from a person between 18 and 65 years old who received the Ad26.COV2.S COVID-19 vaccine or a placebo. Sequenced here: peripheral blood, sampled in a trial of Ad26.COV2.S vaccine versus placebo. This chain uses TRBV27 with TRBJ2-7, with TRBD2 matching 7 bases. CDR3 sequence: CASSFGTTPSYEQYF. The CDR3 nucleotides are TGTGCCAGCAGTTTCGGGACTACCCCCTCCTACGAGCAGTACTTC.